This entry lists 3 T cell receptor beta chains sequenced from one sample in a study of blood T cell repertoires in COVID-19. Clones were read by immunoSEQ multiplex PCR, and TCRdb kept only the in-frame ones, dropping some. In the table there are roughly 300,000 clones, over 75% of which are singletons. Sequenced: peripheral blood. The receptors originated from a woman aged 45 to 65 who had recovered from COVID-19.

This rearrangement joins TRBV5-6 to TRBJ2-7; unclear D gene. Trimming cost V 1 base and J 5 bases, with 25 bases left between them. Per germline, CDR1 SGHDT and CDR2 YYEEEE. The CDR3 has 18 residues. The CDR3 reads CASSLSLVWRNDLHEQYF. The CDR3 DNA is TGTGCCAGCAGCTTGTCCCTTGTCTGGCGGAACGATCTCCACGAGCAGTACTTC.

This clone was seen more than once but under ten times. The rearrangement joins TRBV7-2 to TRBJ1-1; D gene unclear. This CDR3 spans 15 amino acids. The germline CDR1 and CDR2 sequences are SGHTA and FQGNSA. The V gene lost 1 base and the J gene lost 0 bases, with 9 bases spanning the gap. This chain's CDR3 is CASSLEGLLNTEAFF. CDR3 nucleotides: TGTGCCAGCAGCTTAGAAGGACTGTTGAACACTGAAGCTTTCTTT. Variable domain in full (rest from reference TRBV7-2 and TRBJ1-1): GAGVSQSPSNKVTEKGKDVELRCDPISGHTALYWYRQSLGQGLEFLIYFQGNSAPDKSGLPSDRFSAERTGGSVSTLTIQRTQQEDSAVYLCASSLEGLLNTEAFFGQGTRLTVV.

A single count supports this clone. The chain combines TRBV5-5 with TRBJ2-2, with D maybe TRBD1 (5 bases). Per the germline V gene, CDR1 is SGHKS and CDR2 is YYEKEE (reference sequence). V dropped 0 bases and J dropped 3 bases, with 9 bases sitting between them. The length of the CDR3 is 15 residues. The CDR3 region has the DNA TGTGCCAGCAGCTTGGAGGGGCAGTACACCGGGGAGCTGTTTTTT. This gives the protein CASSLEGQYTGELFF.